The 26 T cell receptor beta chains presented below share a single source sample, sequenced in a study of response to subunit inactivated influenza vaccine. MiXCR was run by TCRdb on the RT-PCR reads, yielding one entry per CDR3 protein. Of around 600,000 distinct CDR3 sequences in the sample, roughly 12% were seen once. These records were also assigned to another study, of T cells expressing NK-cell markers. This second study notes: The authors made TCR beta cDNA libraries by 5'RACE template switching. This switching added a universal primer site and UMIs.

This specimen was PBMCs from blood, taken on the day of vaccination. All receptors derive from a man aged 50-60 years who received an inactivated influenza vaccine.

In its sample, this clonotype was seen many times. The chain recombines TRBV6-5 with TRBJ1-3; TRBD1 matches 10 bases. CDR3 length equals 18 residues. Germline values: CDR1 MNHEY, CDR2 SVGAGI. Trimming at V came to 0 bases and at J to 0 bases, leaving 5 bases not matched to a gene. CDR3 in amino acids: CASSYSGQGPYSGNTIYF. In nucleotides, the CDR3 is TGTGCCAGCAGTTACTCGGGACAGGGGCCCTACTCTGGAAACACCATATATTTT.

This clonotype was found many times. At one end the junction does not follow the germline gene, possibly because of a read error. This chain links TRBV12-3 or TRBV12-4 with TRBJ1-3; D gene ambiguous. The CDR3 sequence is 10 residues long. CDR3 sequence (DNA): TGTGCCAGCAGTTTTGGCCAACGGGATTTT. It yields the protein CASSFGQRDF.

In its sample, this clonotype was seen a few times. The V and J genes are TRBV28 and TRBJ2-5; possibly TRBD1 for D (6 bases). Trimming removed 1 base from V and 10 bases from J, with 16 bases in between. CDR1 and CDR2 (germline): MDHEN, SYDVKM. The CDR3 sequence is 14 residues long. CDR3 sequence reads: CASSLLQGSYLQYF. In nucleotides, the CDR3 is TGTGCCAGCAGTTTATTGCAGGGGTCCTACCTCCAGTACTTC.

This clonotype was seen only a few times. V is TRBV28 and J is TRBJ1-5, with D possibly matching TRBD1 (5 bases). Per germline, CDR1 MDHEN and CDR2 SYDVKM. This CDR3 comprises 13 residues. Trimming removed 7 bases at V and 2 bases at J, with 9 bases between. The CDR3 region is CASMEGGNQPQHF. DNA of the CDR3: TGTGCCAGCATGGAAGGGGGCAATCAGCCCCAGCATTTT.

This clonotype has a handful of counts. This chain uses TRBV4-3 with TRBJ2-3; TRBD2 is a possible D gene (5 bases). CDR3 length: 13 residues. V lost 4 bases, J lost 6 bases, and 11 bases lay in between. CDR1 is LGHNA, CDR2 YSLEER, per germline. The CDR3 loop is CASSPPSGDTQYF. In DNA form, the CDR3 reads TGCGCCAGCAGCCCCCCGTCGGGGGATACGCAGTATTTT.

This clonotype was observed a handful of times. The rearrangement uses TRBV30 and TRBJ1-1; D is undetermined. CDR1 GTSNPN and CDR2 SVGIG come from the germline V gene (reference sequence). Between the trimmed V and J ends, which lost 4 bases and 1 base, there was a span of 4 bases. This CDR3 comprises 11 residues. The CDR3 DNA reads TGTGCCTGGAACTGGAACACTGAAGCTTTCTTT. Translated, it gives CAWNWNTEAFF.

The chain recombines TRBV29-1 with TRBJ2-1; D unclear. V lost 6 bases to trimming and J lost 5 bases, with 8 bases between them. Germline V lookup: CDR1 SQVTM, CDR2 ANQGSEA. The CDR3 covers 11 residues. As DNA, the CDR3 is TGCAGCGTCCCTACAGACAATGAGCAGTTCTTC. This gives the protein CSVPTDNEQFF.

This clonotype was recorded a few times. The rearrangement links TRBV7-8 to TRBJ1-4; D gene unclear. Trimming cost V 5 bases and J 5 bases, with 15 bases left between them. Germline V CDR1 and CDR2: SGHVS, FQNEAQ. CDR3 length: 15 amino acids. The CDR3 bases are TGTGCCAGCAGCCTTGTCGAGGGTGGGAATGAAAAACTGTTTTTT. This translates into CASSLVEGGNEKLFF.

This clonotype appeared many times. For the CDR3, the DNA is TGCGCCAGCAGCCAGCTCAACTCCGGTTGGACTGAAGCTTTCTTT. Amino acids: CASSQLNSGWTEAFF. The V gene is TRBV4-3, the J gene TRBJ1-1; the D is unclear. Germline V gene sequence: CDR1 LGHNA, CDR2 YSLEER. Deletions cut 3 bases from V and 5 bases from J, with 16 bases between. The CDR3 spans 15 residues.

The chain employs TRBV6-1 and TRBJ2-6; D remains unclear. V lost 6 bases and J lost 4, with 10 bases in between. Germline values: CDR1 MNHNS, CDR2 SASEGT. This CDR3 comprises 14 residues. CDR3 sequence (DNA): TGTGCCAGCAGCCCTTTGGGCGGGGCCAACGTCCTGACTTTC. Translation: CASSPLGGANVLTF.

The table lists this clonotype with many counts. The rearrangement uses TRBV15 and TRBJ2-3; D is unresolved. This CDR3 contains 15 residues. Per the germline V gene, CDR1 is LNHNV and CDR2 is YYDKDF (reference sequence). V lost 0 bases to trimming and J lost 2 bases, with 9 bases between them. CDR3 DNA sequence: TGTGCCACCAGCAGAGACCGCATACCCACAGATACGCAGTATTTT. Protein sequence: CATSRDRIPTDTQYF.

The rearrangement joins TRBV18 to TRBJ2-2; weak D call: TRBD1 (6 bases). Germline CDR1 and CDR2: KGHSH and LQKENI. Between the trimmed V and J ends, which lost 3 bases and 0 bases, there was a span of 8 bases. The CDR3 runs 15 residues. The CDR3 loop is CASSPDRSNTGELFF. The CDR3 nucleotides are TGTGCCAGCTCACCGGACAGATCGAACACCGGGGAGCTGTTTTTT.

This clonotype appeared a few times. The chain joins TRBV10-3 to TRBJ2-1; D call uncertain. Germline V gene data show CDR1 as ENHRY and CDR2 as SYGVKD. The CDR3 spans 12 residues. The germline V and J ends were trimmed by 11 bases and 8 bases, with 16 bases remaining between them. The CDR3 region has the DNA TGTGCCTCAATGGGTCAAGACGATGAGCAGTTCTTC. It specifies CASMGQDDEQFF.

There are a few counts of this clonotype. CDR3 sequence reads: CASSDGDYEQYF. The DNA for the CDR3 is TGCGCCAGCAGTGACGGGGACTACGAGCAGTACTTC. The chain uses TRBV10-1 and TRBJ2-7, with D possibly matching TRBD2 (5 bases). Germline CDR1 and CDR2: WNHNN and SYGVQD (reference sequence). V dropped 3 bases and J dropped 3 bases, with 6 bases sitting between them. The CDR3 totals 12 residues.

The genes are TRBV24-1 and TRBJ2-5; 9 bases agree with TRBD2. Trimming cost V 11 bases and J 2 bases; bases outside gene matches: 11. The germline V gene encodes CDR1 KGHDR and CDR2 SFDVKD. The CDR3 extends over 15 amino acids. CDR3 protein: CAMPPAGGLQETQYF. The CDR3 DNA reads TGTGCCATGCCCCCAGCGGGGGGCCTACAAGAGACCCAGTACTTC.

This clonotype was found once. This chain connects TRBV29-1 to TRBJ1-1; D unresolved. The ends were cut back, 5 bases at V and 6 bases at J, with 16 bases in the middle. Looked up from germline, CDR1 is SQVTM and CDR2 is ANQGSEA. This CDR3 contains 13 residues. This CDR3 reads CSVLHPVYPEAFF. The CDR3 DNA is TGCAGCGTTTTACATCCCGTTTACCCTGAAGCTTTCTTT.

This clonotype was counted between two and nine times. This chain links TRBV28 with TRBJ2-1; 7 bases are shared with TRBD2. V gave up 3 bases and J gave up 8 bases; unmatched junction bases: 10. The CDR3 has 15 amino acids. Looked up from germline, CDR1 is MDHEN and CDR2 is SYDVKM. CDR3 sequence: CASSLYGGSGYEQFF. CDR3 bases: TGTGCCAGCAGTTTGTACGGGGGGTCAGGGTATGAGCAGTTCTTC.

This chain links TRBV20-1 with TRBJ1-1; D may be TRBD1 (5 bases). The CDR3 sequence is 14 residues long. Germline V gene lookup returns CDR1 DFQATT and CDR2 SNEGSKA (reference sequence). Trimming removed 6 bases from V and 1 base from J, with 15 bases in between. The CDR3 DNA follows: TGCAGTGCCCCCCGCATGGGGGGGAACACTGAAGCTTTCTTT. Its translation is CSAPRMGGNTEAFF.

The V call is TRBV5-6, the J call TRBJ2-1; D not certain. With 3 bases removed from V and 0 bases from J, the gap between germline ends came to 13 bases. CDR3 length: 16 residues. From germline, CDR1 is SGHDT and CDR2 YYEEEE. CDR3 in amino acids: CASSSLAASSYNEQFF. DNA for the CDR3: TGTGCCAGCAGCTCCCTGGCGGCCAGCTCCTACAATGAGCAGTTCTTC.

This clonotype was seen only a few times. The chain carries TRBV5-1 and TRBJ1-4, with 9 bases identical to TRBD1. In germline, CDR1 is SGHRS, CDR2 YFSETQ. With 5 bases clipped from V and 5 bases from J, the junction kept 4 bases outside the gene matches. This CDR3 is 14 amino acids long. CDR3 region: CASRSGQGNEKLFF. The CDR3, as DNA: TGCGCCAGCAGGTCGGGACAGGGAAATGAAAAACTGTTTTTT. The full variable domain, completed using reference TRBV5-1 and TRBJ1-4, is KAGVTQTPRYLIKTRGQQVTLSCSPISGHRSVSWYQQTPGQGLQFLFEYFSETQRNKGNFPGRFSGRQFSNSRSEMNVSTLELGDSALYLCASRSGQGNEKLFFGSGTQLSVL.

This clonotype showed up just a few times. The chain combines TRBV18 with TRBJ2-3; the D is unclear. Germline V lookup: CDR1 KGHSH, CDR2 LQKENI. CDR3 size: 15 residues. V was trimmed by 0 bases and J by 0 bases, leaving 7 bases between them. The CDR3 sequence: CASSPPTTSTDTQYF. The CDR3, as DNA: TGTGCCAGCTCACCACCGACAACTAGCACAGATACGCAGTATTTT.

CDR3 sequence reads: CASRLDRGSYEQYF. DNA of the CDR3: TGTGCCAGCAGACTGGACAGGGGCTCCTACGAGCAGTACTTC. The chain has TRBV7-2 and TRBJ2-7, with 9 bases that match TRBD1. V dropped 6 bases and J dropped 0; count of bases not matched to a gene: 3. The CDR3 contains 14 residues. The germline V gene has CDR1 SGHTA and CDR2 FQGNSA.

This clonotype was detected only a few times. The chain couples TRBV7-9 to TRBJ2-3; no reliable D call. There are 12 residues in the CDR3. Trimming cost V 8 bases and J 5 bases, with 11 bases left between them. CDR1 is SEHNR and CDR2 is FQNEAQ in the germline V gene (reference sequence). The CDR3 is CASLRGGDTQYF. The DNA of the CDR3 is TGTGCCAGCTTAAGAGGTGGAGATACGCAGTATTTT.

J is TRBJ2-1 and V is TRBV20-1, with TRBD2 matching 13 bases. The CDR3 totals 17 residues. Germline-derived CDR1 and CDR2 are DFQATT and SNEGSKA (reference sequence). Trimming cost V 1 base and J 7 bases; bases outside gene matches: 10. CDR3 residues: CSARVYTGTSGINEQFF. The CDR3 bases are TGCAGTGCTAGAGTCTACACCGGGACTAGCGGGATTAATGAGCAGTTCTTC.

CDR3 loop: CASSSYGSYEQYF. CDR3 DNA: TGCGCCAGCAGCTCGTACGGCTCCTACGAGCAGTACTTC. This chain uses TRBV5-1 with TRBJ2-7; D is unclear. Germline V gene lookup returns CDR1 SGHRS and CDR2 YFSETQ. With 3 bases removed from V and 0 bases from J, the gap between germline ends came to 7 bases. The CDR3 runs to 13 residues.

CDR3 coding DNA: TGCAGTGCTCAAAGACAGGGTTACGAGCAGTACTTC. Translated: CSAQRQGYEQYF. V gene TRBV20-1 combines with J gene TRBJ2-7; 7 positions match TRBD1. J was trimmed by 4 bases and V by 5 bases; bases with no gene match: 5. The CDR3 consists of 12 residues. Germline V gives CDR1 DFQATT, CDR2 SNEGSKA (reference sequence).